This is a list of T cell receptor beta chains from one sample in a study of beta chain features in type 1 diabetes. Profiling relied on immunoSEQ multiplex PCR, and the TCRdb table lists in-frame clones only, not all of them. The sample carries about 650,000 clones, under 15% recorded once. Sequencing was performed on naive CD4+ T cells from blood. The receptors were gathered from a man under 40 with type 1 diabetes. CDR3s include the opening cysteine and the closing phenylalanine or tryptophan. A D gene is named only where the DNA matches it firmly. Clone size is given for some rows only: seen once, a few or many times, or a class if the clone is expanded.

>TRBV27|TRBJ2-4|NA|NA
CASRSLGVLAKNIQYF
TGTGCCAGCAGAAGCTTGGGGGTACTAGCCAAAAACATTCAGTACTTC
>TRBV5-6|TRBJ2-5|few|NA
CASSFSTVQETQYF
TGTGCCAGCAGCTTTTCGACGGTTCAAGAGACCCAGTACTTC
>TRBV11-3|TRBJ2-5|few|NA
CASSFAEETQYF
TGTGCCAGCAGCTTTGCCGAAGAGACCCAGTACTTC
>TRBV5-6|TRBJ2-3|few|TRBD2
CASSLRAGASPTQYF
TGTGCCAGCAGCTTAAGAGCGGGGGCCTCCCCTACGCAGTATTTT
>TRBV19|TRBJ2-3|NA|NA
CASNGGRDTQYF
TGTGCCAGTAACGGGGGCAGGGATACGCAGTATTTT
>TRBV4-3|TRBJ2-5|few|NA
CASSPFRERGETQYF
TGCGCCAGCAGCCCCTTCCGGGAACGGGGGGAGACCCAGTACTTC
>TRBV10-2|TRBJ2-5|NA|NA
CASSPQGQDIQYF
TGCGCCAGCAGTCCCCAGGGGCAAGACATCCAGTACTTC
>TRBV7-2|TRBJ2-3|NA|NA
CASSHYTDTQYF
TGTGCCAGCAGCCATTATACAGATACGCAGTATTTT
>TRBV29-1|TRBJ1-4|NA|NA
CSVGGVANEKLFF
TGCAGCGTTGGGGGGGTGGCTAATGAAAAACTGTTTTTT
>TRBV30|TRBJ2-5|NA|NA
CAWSLNPRGETQYF
TGTGCCTGGAGTTTAAATCCCAGGGGAGAGACCCAGTACTTC
>TRBV30|TRBJ1-2|NA|NA
CAWSESGPNYGYTF
TGTGCCTGGAGTGAGTCAGGGCCAAACTATGGCTACACCTTC
>TRBV2|TRBJ1-1|NA|NA
CASRWEVTEAFF
TGTGCCAGCCGATGGGAAGTCACTGAAGCTTTCTTT
>TRBV19|TRBJ1-3|NA|NA
CASRGLSSGNTIYF
TGTGCCAGTCGAGGGCTCTCGTCTGGAAACACCATATATTTT
>TRBV9|TRBJ1-1|NA|TRBD1
CASSTQGDTEAFF
TGTGCCAGCAGCACTCAGGGGGACACTGAAGCTTTCTTT
>TRBV5-1|TRBJ2-7|few|TRBD1
CASAGTGNYEQYF
TGCGCCAGCGCGGGGACAGGAAACTACGAGCAGTACTTC
>TRBV20-1|TRBJ2-1|NA|NA
CSAQGGGEQFF
TGCAGTGCCCAAGGGGGTGGTGAGCAGTTCTTC
>TRBV12-5|TRBJ2-3|NA|TRBD1
CASGLGQGRSTDTQYF
TGTGCTAGTGGACTCGGACAGGGTCGGAGCACAGATACGCAGTATTTT
>TRBV30|TRBJ2-5|few|TRBD2
CAWSGLAGGMETQYF
TGTGCCTGGAGTGGACTAGCGGGGGGCATGGAGACCCAGTACTTC
>TRBV6-5|TRBJ2-1|NA|TRBD1
CASSSRGLSGNEQFF
TGTGCCAGCAGTTCCAGGGGGCTCAGTGGCAATGAGCAGTTCTTC
>TRBV6-5|TRBJ2-2|few|TRBD1
CASSRTGLGELFF
TGTGCCAGCAGCAGGACAGGGTTAGGGGAACTGTTTTTT
>TRBV5-3|TRBJ2-2|few|NA
CARSERNDFNTGELFF
TGTGCCAGAAGTGAGAGGAACGACTTTAACACCGGGGAGCTGTTTTTT
>TRBV18|TRBJ2-7|few|NA
CASSPDSLSYEQYF
TGTGCCAGCTCACCGGATTCGCTATCCTACGAGCAGTACTTC
>TRBV10-2|TRBJ2-5|NA|NA
CASSGPTRQETQYF
TGCGCCAGCAGTGGCCCAACACGCCAAGAGACCCAGTACTTC
>TRBV30|TRBJ1-5|few|NA
CAWNRQSNQPQHF
TGTGCCTGGAATCGACAGAGCAATCAGCCCCAGCATTTT
>TRBV5-6|TRBJ2-4|few|NA
CASSSQGQAKNIQYF
TGTGCCAGCAGCTCCCAGGGGCAAGCCAAAAACATTCAGTACTTC
>TRBV29-1|TRBJ1-4|few|NA
CSAGRTTEKLFF
TGCAGCGCAGGACGGACTACGGAAAAACTGTTTTTT
>TRBV6-5|TRBJ1-1|NA|TRBD1
CASSRRGEAFF
TGTGCCAGCAGTCGCAGGGGGGAAGCTTTCTTT
>TRBV6-5|TRBJ1-2|few|TRBD1
CASSYSGQGGGYTF
TGTGCCAGCAGTTACTCGGGACAGGGTGGTGGCTACACCTTC